The clone carrying this TCR beta chain appeared many times. This specimen belongs to a study of neurological immune-mediated disorders. TCRdb recomputed calls from the 5' RACE reads with MiXCR, one row per CDR3 protein. The repertoire holds 55,000 to 65,000 distinct CDR3 sequences, with around 3.8% as singletons. The TCR comes from a woman in her fifties or sixties with multiple sclerosis. Sequencing was performed on PBMCs.

CDR3 in DNA: TGCGCCAGCAGTGAGAAGACAGGGGGACGAAGCACCGGGGAGCTGTTTTTT. Its protein product is CASSEKTGGRSTGELFF. This rearrangement joins TRBV10-2 to TRBJ2-2; 9 bases map to TRBD1. CDR3 size: 17 residues. Germline V gene data show CDR1 as WSHSY and CDR2 as SAAADI. After removal of 2 bases from V and 4 bases from J, the junction contained 8 bases not matched to a gene.